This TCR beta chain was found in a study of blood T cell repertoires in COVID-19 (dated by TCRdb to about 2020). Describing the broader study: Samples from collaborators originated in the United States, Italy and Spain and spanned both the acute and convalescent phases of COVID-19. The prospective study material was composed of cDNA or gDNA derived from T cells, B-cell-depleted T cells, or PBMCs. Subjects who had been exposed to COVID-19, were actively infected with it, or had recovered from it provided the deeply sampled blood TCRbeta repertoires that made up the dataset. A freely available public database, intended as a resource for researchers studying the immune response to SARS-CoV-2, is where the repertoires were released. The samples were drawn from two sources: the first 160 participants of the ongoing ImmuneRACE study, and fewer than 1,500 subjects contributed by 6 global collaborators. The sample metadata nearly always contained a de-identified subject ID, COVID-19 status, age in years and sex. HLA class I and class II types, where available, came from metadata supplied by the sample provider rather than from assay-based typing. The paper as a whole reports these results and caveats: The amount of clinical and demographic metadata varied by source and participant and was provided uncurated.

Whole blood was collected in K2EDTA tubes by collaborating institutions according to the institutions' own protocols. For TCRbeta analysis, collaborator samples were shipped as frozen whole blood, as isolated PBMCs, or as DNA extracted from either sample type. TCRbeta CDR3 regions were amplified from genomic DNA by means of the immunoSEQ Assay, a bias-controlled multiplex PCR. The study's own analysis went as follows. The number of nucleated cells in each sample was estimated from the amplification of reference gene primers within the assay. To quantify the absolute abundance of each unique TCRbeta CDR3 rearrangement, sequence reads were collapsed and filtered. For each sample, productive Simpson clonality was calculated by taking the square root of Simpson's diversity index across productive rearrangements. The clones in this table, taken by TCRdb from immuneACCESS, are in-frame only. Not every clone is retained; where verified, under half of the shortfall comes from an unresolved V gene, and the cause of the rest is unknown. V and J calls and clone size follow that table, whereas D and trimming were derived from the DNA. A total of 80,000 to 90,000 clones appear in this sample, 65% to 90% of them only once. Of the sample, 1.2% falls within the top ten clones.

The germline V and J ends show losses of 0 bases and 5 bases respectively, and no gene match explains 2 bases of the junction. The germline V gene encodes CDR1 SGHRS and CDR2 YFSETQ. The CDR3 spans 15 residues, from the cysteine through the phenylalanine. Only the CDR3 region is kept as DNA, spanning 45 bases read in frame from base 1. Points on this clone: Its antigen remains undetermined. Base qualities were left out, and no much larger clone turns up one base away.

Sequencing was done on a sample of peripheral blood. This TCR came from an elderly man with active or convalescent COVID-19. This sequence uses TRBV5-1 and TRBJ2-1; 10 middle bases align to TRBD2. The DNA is TGCGCCAGCAGCTTGGGTAGCGGGGGGAACAATGAGCAGTTCTTC. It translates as CASSLGSGGNNEQFF.